This T cell receptor beta chain appears in the sequencing data of a study of regulatory T cells in long-lasting Graves disease. This CDR3 region has 15 residues. V was clipped by 6 bases and J by 0 bases; unmatched bases: 10. Germline-derived CDR1 and CDR2 are DFQATT and SNEGSKA (reference sequence). The time point was: persistent/refractory GD, antithyroid drugs over 5 years with positive TRAb. Making the TCR library involved RNA that had been extracted from PBMCs. Both iRepertoire HTBI primers and Arm-PCR of CDR3 regions were used to build the TCR beta libraries. TCRdb re-called the multiplex PCR reads with MiXCR, one entry per CDR3 protein. The data contain about 470,000 distinct CDR3 sequences, under 25% of them singletons.

The V call is TRBV20-1, the J call TRBJ2-7; 8 bases match TRBD1. This receptor was taken from a female donor with Graves disease. Sequencing used peripheral blood mononuclear cells (PBMCs), obtained when the disease was refractory, from a patient treated with antithyroid drugs. CDR3 region: CSAGDRTVASYEQYF. Here the CDR3 DNA reads TGCAGTGCGGGGGACAGGACCGTTGCCTCCTACGAGCAGTACTTC.